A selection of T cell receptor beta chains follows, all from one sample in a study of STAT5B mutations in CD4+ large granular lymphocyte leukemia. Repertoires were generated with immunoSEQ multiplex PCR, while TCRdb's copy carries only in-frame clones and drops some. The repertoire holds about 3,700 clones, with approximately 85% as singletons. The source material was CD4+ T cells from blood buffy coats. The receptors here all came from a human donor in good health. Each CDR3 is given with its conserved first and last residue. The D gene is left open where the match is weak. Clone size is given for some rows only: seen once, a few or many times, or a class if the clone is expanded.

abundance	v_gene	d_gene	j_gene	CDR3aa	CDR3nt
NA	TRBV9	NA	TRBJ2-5	CASSVAWRGSWETQYF	TGTGCCAGCAGCGTAGCTTGGAGGGGATCGTGGGAGACCCAGTACTTC
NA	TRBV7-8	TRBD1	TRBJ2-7	CASSLRQGPVLEQYF	TGTGCCAGCAGCCTACGACAGGGGCCGGTGCTGGAGCAGTACTTC
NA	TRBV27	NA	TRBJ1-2	CASGTRGHHYGYTF	TGTGCCAGCGGGACCCGGGGACACCACTATGGCTACACCTTC
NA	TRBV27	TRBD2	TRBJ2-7	CASSLGSGSGEQYF	TGTGCCAGCAGTTTGGGTAGCGGGAGTGGCGAGCAGTACTTC
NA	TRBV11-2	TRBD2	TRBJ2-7	CASSLEAGGTYEQYF	TGTGCCAGCAGCTTAGAGGCGGGAGGAACCTACGAGCAGTACTTC
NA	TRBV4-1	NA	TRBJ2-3	CASSPKRWDTQYF	TGCGCCAGCAGCCCGAAGAGGTGGGATACGCAGTATTTT
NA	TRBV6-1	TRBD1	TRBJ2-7	CASSGGYEQYF	TGTGCCAGCTCAGGGGGCTACGAGCAGTACTTC
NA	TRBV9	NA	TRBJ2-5	CASSVANSQETQYF	TGTGCCAGCAGCGTAGCTAACAGCCAAGAGACCCAGTACTTC
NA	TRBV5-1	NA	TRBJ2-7	CASSSGTLSYEQYF	TGCGCCAGCAGCTCCGGGACATTATCCTACGAGCAGTACTTC
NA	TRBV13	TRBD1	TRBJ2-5	CASSWTTGGETQYF	TGTGCCAGCAGCTGGACGACAGGGGGCGAGACCCAGTACTTC
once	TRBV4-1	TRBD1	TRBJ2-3	CASSRRGPGQFTDTQYF	TGCGCCAGCAGCCGCCGGGGTCCGGGACAGTTCACAGATACGCAGTATTTT
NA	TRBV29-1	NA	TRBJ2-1	CSVVGRGNPYNEQFF	TGCAGCGTTGTAGGACGGGGGAACCCCTACAATGAGCAGTTCTTC
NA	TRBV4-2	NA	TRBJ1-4	CASSQEGQPNEKLFF	TGTGCCAGCAGCCAAGAAGGGCAGCCTAATGAAAAACTGTTTTTT
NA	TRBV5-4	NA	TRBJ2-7	CASSSRDNSYEQYF	TGTGCCAGCAGCTCCCGGGACAACTCCTACGAGCAGTACTTC
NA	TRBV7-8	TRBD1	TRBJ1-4	CASSLATGLGSTNEKLFF	TGTGCCAGCAGCTTGGCGACAGGGCTAGGGTCAACTAATGAAAAACTGTTTTTT
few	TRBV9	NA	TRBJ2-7	CASSGNSYEQYF	TGTGCCAGCAGTGGAAATTCCTACGAGCAGTACTTC
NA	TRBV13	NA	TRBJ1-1	CASSLGQEHTEAFF	TGTGCCAGCAGCTTAGGTCAGGAACACACTGAAGCTTTCTTT
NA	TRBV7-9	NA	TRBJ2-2	CASPATGELFF	TGTGCCAGTCCCGCCACCGGGGAGCTGTTTTTT
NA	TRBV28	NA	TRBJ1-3	CASSLAGLGNTIYF	TGTGCCAGCAGTTTGGCAGGGTTAGGAAACACCATATATTTT
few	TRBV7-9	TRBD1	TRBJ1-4	CASRARDRVDEKLFF	TGTGCCAGCAGGGCCCGGGACAGGGTTGATGAAAAACTGTTTTTT
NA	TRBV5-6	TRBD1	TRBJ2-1	CASSPTEDRFVYNEQFF	TGTGCCAGCAGCCCTACAGAGGACAGGTTCGTCTACAATGAGCAGTTCTTC
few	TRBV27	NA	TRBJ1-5	CASKFGGDNQPQHF	TGTGCCAGCAAGTTCGGGGGTGATAATCAGCCCCAGCATTTT
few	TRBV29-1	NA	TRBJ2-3	CSVGGQSSTDTQYF	TGCAGCGTGGGGGGGCAGTCTAGCACAGATACGCAGTATTTT
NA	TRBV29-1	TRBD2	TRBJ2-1	CSATTSGISYNEQFF	TGCAGCGCTACAACTAGCGGCATCTCCTACAATGAGCAGTTCTTC
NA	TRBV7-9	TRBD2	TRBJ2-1	CASNLVGGAGYNEQFF	TGTGCCAGCAACCTCGTGGGAGGGGCCGGGTACAATGAGCAGTTCTTC
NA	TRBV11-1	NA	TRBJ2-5	CASSPRWDGETQYF	TGTGCCAGCAGCCCTCGATGGGATGGTGAGACCCAGTACTTC